The 5 T cell receptor beta chains in this list originate from one sample, sequenced in a study of blood T cell repertoires in COVID-19. Assay used: immunoSEQ multiplex PCR; TCRdb lists only in-frame clones, some missing. The repertoire has 250,000 or so clones, around 93% of them found once; the top ten carry about 3%. Sequencing was carried out using PBMCs or T cells enriched from blood (not recorded which). The origin of the receptors is a man aged 35-49 years who had been exposed to COVID-19.

J is TRBJ1-1 and V is TRBV5-1; 7 positions match TRBD1. The CDR3 loop spans 13 amino acids. The germline CDR1 and CDR2 sequences are SGHRS and YFSETQ. The ends lost 2 bases at V and 3 bases at J; junction bases unmatched: 1. The CDR3 loop reads CASSFQGDTEAFF. The CDR3 nucleotides read TGCGCCAGCAGCTTCCAGGGGGACACTGAAGCTTTCTTT.

The V and J genes are TRBV7-9 and TRBJ1-2; D remains unclear. CDR1 SEHNR and CDR2 FQNEAQ come from the germline V gene (reference sequence). Trimming took 2 bases from V and 6 from J, leaving 7 bases between them. This CDR3 contains 12 residues. DNA for the CDR3: TGTGCCAGCAGCTTATTACGGGATGGCTACACCTTC. The encoded protein is CASSLLRDGYTF. Full variable domain (missing parts from reference TRBV7-9 and TRBJ1-2): DTGVSQNPRHKITKRGQNVTFRCDPISEHNRLYWYRQTLGQGPEFLTYFQNEAQLEKSRLLSDRFSAERPKGSFSTLEIQRTEQGDSAMYLCASSLLRDGYTFGSGTRLTVV.

The rearrangement joins TRBV5-1 to TRBJ1-1, with 7 bases aligning to TRBD1. Germline values: CDR1 SGHRS, CDR2 YFSETQ. The junction had 9 bases not matched to a gene; V was cut back by 1 base and J by 6 bases. The CDR3 consists of 15 residues. CDR3 sequence reads: CASSLQTGNVPEAFF. For the CDR3, the DNA is TGCGCCAGCAGCTTGCAGACAGGGAATGTTCCTGAAGCTTTCTTT.

The J gene is TRBJ2-7, the V gene TRBV19, with a weak D call TRBD2 (6 bases). CDR3 size: 13 residues. V was shortened by 1 base and J by 3 bases, with 7 bases between the two germline ends. Germline values: CDR1 LNHDA, CDR2 SQIVND (reference sequence). In DNA form, the CDR3 reads TGTGCCAGTAGTATAGGCGGGAACTACGAGCAGTACTTC. Translation gives CASSIGGNYEQYF.

The V call is TRBV5-1, the J call TRBJ2-5; 10 bases agree with TRBD1. V was clipped by 5 bases and J by 4 bases; unmatched bases: 8. This CDR3 region has 15 residues. CDR1 is SGHRS and CDR2 is YFSETQ in the germline V gene. Written as DNA, the CDR3 is TGCGCCAGCAGGCAGACAGGGGGCGCGTCAGAGACCCAGTACTTC. It yields the protein CASRQTGGASETQYF.